The T cell receptor beta chain under discussion was sequenced for a study of monozygotic twins with inflammatory bowel disease. As concerns this clonotype: Its specificity is unknown.

Per germline, CDR1 MGHRA and CDR2 YSYEKL. CDR3 size: 14 residues. Study conclusions and caveats: Added variability in patient repertoires may stem from differing immunosuppressive treatments. Patients with IBD had less TCRbeta diversity (inverse Simpson) than their healthy co-twins.

Per sample, reverse transcription was split into eight reactions. The template switching step added UMIs that contained a 6-nucleotide sample barcode. TCRdb re-called the 5' RACE reads and shows each CDR3 protein once, DNA omitted. The specimen's table records about 420,000 distinct CDR3 sequences. The chain is built from TRBV4-1 and TRBJ2-7; TCRdb lists TRBD1, though no DNA is available to test this call. Source material: blood. This TCR was sampled from a human donor with ulcerative colitis or Crohn's disease, or a healthy co-twin of an affected twin (not recorded which). The CDR3 region is CASSQERGPGEQYF.